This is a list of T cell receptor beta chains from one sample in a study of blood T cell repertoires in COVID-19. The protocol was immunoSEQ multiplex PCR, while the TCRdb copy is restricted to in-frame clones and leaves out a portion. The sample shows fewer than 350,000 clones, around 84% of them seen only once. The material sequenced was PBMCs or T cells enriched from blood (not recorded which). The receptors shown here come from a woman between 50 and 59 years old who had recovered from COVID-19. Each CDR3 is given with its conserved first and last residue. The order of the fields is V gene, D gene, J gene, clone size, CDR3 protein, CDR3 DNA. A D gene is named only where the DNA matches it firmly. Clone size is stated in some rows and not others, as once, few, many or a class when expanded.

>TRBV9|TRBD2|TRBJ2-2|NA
CASSVGLAGGLLTGELFF
TGTGCCAGCAGCGTCGGACTAGCGGGAGGCTTACTCACCGGGGAGCTGTTTTTT
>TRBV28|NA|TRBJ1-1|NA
CASSYLGEGSEGAFF
TGTGCCAGCAGTTACCTGGGAGAGGGGTCGGAGGGGGCTTTCTTT
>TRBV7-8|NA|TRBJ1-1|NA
CASSLVMGSRNTEAFF
TGTGCCAGCAGCTTAGTCATGGGGAGCCGGAACACTGAAGCTTTCTTT
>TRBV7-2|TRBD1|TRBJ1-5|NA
CASSRRTGIDQPQHF
TGTGCCAGCAGCCGTCGGACAGGGATAGATCAGCCCCAGCATTTT
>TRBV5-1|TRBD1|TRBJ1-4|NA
CASSLRDRVKGAEKLFF
TGCGCCAGCAGCCTCCGGGACAGGGTGAAGGGTGCTGAAAAACTGTTTTTT
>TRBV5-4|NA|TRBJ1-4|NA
CASSLAGRGKLFF
TGTGCCAGCAGCTTGGCAGGGCGGGGAAAACTGTTTTTT
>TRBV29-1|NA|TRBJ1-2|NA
CSVGRGLDGYTF
TGCAGCGTAGGCAGGGGTTTGGATGGCTACACCTTC
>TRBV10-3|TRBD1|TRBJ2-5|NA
CAINGDRLETQYF
TGTGCCATCAATGGGGACAGGCTGGAGACCCAGTACTTC
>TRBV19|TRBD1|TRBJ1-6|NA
CASSRDRGMDSPLHF
TGTGCCAGTAGTCGGGACAGGGGGATGGATTCACCCCTCCACTTT
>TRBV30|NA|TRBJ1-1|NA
CAWSPTRGKAFF
TGTGCCTGGAGCCCTACTAGAGGCAAAGCTTTCTTT
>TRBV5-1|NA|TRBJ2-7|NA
CASSSTLGVPNEQYF
TGCGCCAGCAGCTCTACTTTAGGGGTTCCCAACGAGCAGTACTTC
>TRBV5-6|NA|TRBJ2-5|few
CASSSRAGQETQYF
TGTGCCAGCAGCAGCCGAGCGGGCCAAGAGACCCAGTACTTC
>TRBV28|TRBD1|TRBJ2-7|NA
CASTPDRAHEQYF
TGTGCCAGTACGCCAGACAGGGCCCACGAGCAGTACTTC
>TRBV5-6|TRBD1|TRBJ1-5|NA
CASSLGTGFEGNQPQHF
TGTGCCAGCAGCTTGGGGACAGGGTTTGAGGGCAATCAGCCCCAGCATTTT
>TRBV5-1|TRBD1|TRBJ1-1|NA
CASSSQGTGKGKSTEAFF
TGCGCCAGCAGCTCGCAAGGGACAGGGAAGGGGAAGAGCACTGAAGCTTTCTTT
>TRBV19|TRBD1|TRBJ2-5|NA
CASSSGQGAETQYF
TGTGCCAGTAGTTCAGGACAGGGGGCTGAGACCCAGTACTTC
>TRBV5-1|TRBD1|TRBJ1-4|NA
CASSLGGQNNEKLFF
TGCGCCAGCAGCTTGGGGGGACAGAATAATGAAAAACTGTTTTTT
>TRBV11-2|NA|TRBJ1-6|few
CASSQLGSAAPNSPLHF
TGTGCCAGCAGCCAATTGGGGTCAGCGGCCCCCAATTCACCCCTCCACTTT
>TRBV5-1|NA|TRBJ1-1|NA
CASSARGNMNTEAFF
TGCGCCAGCAGCGCCCGGGGGAACATGAACACTGAAGCTTTCTTT
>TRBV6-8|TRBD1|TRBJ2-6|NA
CASSNRGRVSGANVLTF
TGTGCCAGCAGCAACAGGGGGCGAGTATCTGGGGCCAACGTCCTGACTTTC
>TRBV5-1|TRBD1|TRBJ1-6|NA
CASSSGTEVSPLHF
TGCGCCAGCAGCTCTGGGACAGAAGTTTCACCCCTCCACTTT
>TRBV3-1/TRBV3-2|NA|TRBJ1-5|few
CASSQHSLGGNQPQHF
TGTGCCAGCAGCCAACATTCCTTGGGGGGGAATCAGCCCCAGCATTTT
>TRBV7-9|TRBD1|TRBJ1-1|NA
CASSHGTGGVGTEAFF
TGTGCCAGCAGCCACGGAACAGGGGGCGTGGGGACTGAAGCTTTCTTT
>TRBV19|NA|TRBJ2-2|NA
CASKDRTIGWELFF
TGTGCCAGTAAAGACAGAACAATAGGCTGGGAGCTGTTTTTT
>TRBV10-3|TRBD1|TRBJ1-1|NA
CAISESLGTGGTEAFF
TGTGCCATCAGTGAGTCTCTAGGGACAGGGGGCACTGAAGCTTTCTTT
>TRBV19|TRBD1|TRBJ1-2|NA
CASRPLTGAGYGYTF
TGTGCCAGTAGGCCCCTGACAGGGGCGGGATATGGCTACACCTTC
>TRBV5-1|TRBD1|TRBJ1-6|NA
CASRLLDRDNSPLHF
TGCGCCAGCAGACTACTGGACAGGGATAATTCACCCCTCCACTTT
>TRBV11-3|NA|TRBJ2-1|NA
CASSLRAGPGNEQFF
TGTGCCAGCAGCTTACGTGCAGGCCCGGGGAATGAGCAGTTCTTC
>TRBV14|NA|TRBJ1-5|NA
CASSQSGRGNQPQHF
TGTGCCAGCAGCCAATCAGGGAGGGGCAATCAGCCCCAGCATTTT
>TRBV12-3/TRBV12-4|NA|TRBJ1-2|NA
CASSWLSHYGYTF
TGTGCCAGCAGTTGGTTAAGCCACTATGGCTACACCTTC
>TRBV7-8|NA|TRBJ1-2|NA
CASSLARRLANYGYTF
TGTGCCAGCAGCTTAGCTCGGCGGTTAGCTAACTATGGCTACACCTTC
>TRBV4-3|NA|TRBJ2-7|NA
CASSRTQGYEQYF
TGCGCCAGCAGCCGAACCCAGGGCTACGAGCAGTACTTC
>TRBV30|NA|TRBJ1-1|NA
CAWSFSRQNTEAFF
TGTGCCTGGAGTTTCTCTAGGCAGAACACTGAAGCTTTCTTT
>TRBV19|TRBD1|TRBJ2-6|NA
CASQTGAGANVLTF
TGTGCCAGCCAGACAGGGGCTGGGGCCAACGTCCTGACTTTC
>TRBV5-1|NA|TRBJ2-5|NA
CASSAGQPRETQYF
TGCGCCAGCAGCGCGGGACAGCCCCGCGAGACCCAGTACTTC
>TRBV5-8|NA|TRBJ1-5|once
CASSSGTSAFQPQHF
TGTGCCAGCAGCTCTGGAACCTCAGCGTTTCAGCCCCAGCATTTT
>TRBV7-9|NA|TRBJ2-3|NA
CASSPPGSPDTQYF
TGTGCCAGCAGCCCCCCCGGGAGTCCAGATACGCAGTATTTT
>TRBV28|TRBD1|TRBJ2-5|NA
CASSGDRGGETQYF
TGTGCCAGCAGTGGGGACAGGGGGGGTGAGACCCAGTACTTC
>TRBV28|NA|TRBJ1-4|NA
CASSVSGATNEKLFF
TGTGCCAGCAGTGTGTCGGGGGCAACTAATGAAAAACTGTTTTTT
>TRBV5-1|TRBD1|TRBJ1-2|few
CASSSGTGGVLGGYTF
TGCGCCAGCAGCTCCGGGACAGGAGGGGTACTTGGTGGCTACACCTTC
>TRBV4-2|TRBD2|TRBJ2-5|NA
CASSQKPGLAEETQYF
TGTGCCAGCAGCCAAAAACCCGGACTAGCGGAAGAGACCCAGTACTTC
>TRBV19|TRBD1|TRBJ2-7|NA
CASSPGTGSGTYEQYF
TGTGCCAGTAGTCCTGGGACAGGGTCGGGGACCTACGAGCAGTACTTC
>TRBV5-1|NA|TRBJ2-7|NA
CASSATTSSYEQYF
TGCGCCAGCAGCGCTACGACAAGCTCCTACGAGCAGTACTTC
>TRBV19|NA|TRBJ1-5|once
CATVSGDSNQPQHF
TGTGCCACTGTTTCAGGGGATAGCAATCAGCCCCAGCATTTT
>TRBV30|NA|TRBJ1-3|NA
CAWSVTGVAGNTIYF
TGTGCCTGGAGTGTAACGGGGGTGGCTGGAAACACCATATATTTT
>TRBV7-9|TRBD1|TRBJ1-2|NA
CASSLPGTGGPGYGYTF
TGTGCCAGCAGCTTACCAGGGACAGGGGGCCCCGGCTATGGCTACACCTTC
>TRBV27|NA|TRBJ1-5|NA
CASSLKGGSRYSNQPQHF
TGTGCCAGCAGTTTAAAAGGTGGGAGCAGGTATAGCAATCAGCCCCAGCATTTT
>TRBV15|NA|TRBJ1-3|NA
CATQNRIWQGNTIYF
TGTGCCACCCAAAACAGGATCTGGCAAGGAAACACCATATATTTT
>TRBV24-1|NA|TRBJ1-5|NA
CATSDPTTPQPQHF
TGTGCCACCAGTGATCCAACAACCCCTCAGCCCCAGCATTTT
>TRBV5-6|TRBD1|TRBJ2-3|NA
CASDRQGSTDTQYF
TGTGCCAGCGACAGACAGGGTAGCACAGATACGCAGTATTTT
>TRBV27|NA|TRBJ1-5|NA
CASSSRGSHQPQHF
TGTGCCAGCAGTTCCAGGGGTTCGCATCAGCCCCAGCATTTT
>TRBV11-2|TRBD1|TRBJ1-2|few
CASSLIGTDYGYTF
TGTGCCAGCAGCTTGATTGGGACAGACTATGGCTACACCTTC
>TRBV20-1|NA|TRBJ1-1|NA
CSAGAGAEAFF
TGCAGTGCCGGGGCAGGGGCTGAAGCTTTCTTT
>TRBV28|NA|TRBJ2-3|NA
CASSTTGLGQYF
TGTGCCAGCAGTACGACAGGACTGGGGCAGTATTTT
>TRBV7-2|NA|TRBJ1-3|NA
CASSRGLRDTIYF
TGTGCCAGCAGCCGAGGACTTCGAGACACCATATATTTT